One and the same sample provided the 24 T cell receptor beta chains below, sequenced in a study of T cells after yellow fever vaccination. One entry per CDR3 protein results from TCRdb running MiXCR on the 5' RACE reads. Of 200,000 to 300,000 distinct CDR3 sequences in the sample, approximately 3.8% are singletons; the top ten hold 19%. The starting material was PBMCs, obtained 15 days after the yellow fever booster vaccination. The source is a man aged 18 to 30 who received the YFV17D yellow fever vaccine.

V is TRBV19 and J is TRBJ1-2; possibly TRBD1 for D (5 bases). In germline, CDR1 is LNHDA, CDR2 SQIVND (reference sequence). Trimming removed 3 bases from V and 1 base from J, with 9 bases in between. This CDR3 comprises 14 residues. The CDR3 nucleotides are TGTGCCAGTAGTATGACGGACAATAACTATGGCTACACCTTC. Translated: CASSMTDNNYGYTF. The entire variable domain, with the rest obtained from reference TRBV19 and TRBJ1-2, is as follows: DGGITQSPKYLFRKEGQNVTLSCEQNLNHDAMYWYRQDPGQGLRLIYYSQIVNDFQKGDIAEGYSVSREKKESFPLTVTSAQKNPTAFYLCASSMTDNNYGYTFGSGTRLTVV.

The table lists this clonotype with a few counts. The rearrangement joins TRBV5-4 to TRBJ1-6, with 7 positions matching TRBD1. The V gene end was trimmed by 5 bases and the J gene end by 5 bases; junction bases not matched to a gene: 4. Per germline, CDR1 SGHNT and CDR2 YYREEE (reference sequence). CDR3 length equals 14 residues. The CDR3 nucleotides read TGTGCCAGCAGTCGGGACAGCGATAATTCACCCCTCCACTTT. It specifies CASSRDSDNSPLHF.

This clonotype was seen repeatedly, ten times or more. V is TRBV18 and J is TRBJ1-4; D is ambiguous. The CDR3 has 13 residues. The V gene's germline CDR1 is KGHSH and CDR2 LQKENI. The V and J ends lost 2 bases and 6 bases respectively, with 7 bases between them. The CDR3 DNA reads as TGTGCCAGCTCACCAAACAGTTATGAAAAACTGTTTTTT. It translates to CASSPNSYEKLFF.

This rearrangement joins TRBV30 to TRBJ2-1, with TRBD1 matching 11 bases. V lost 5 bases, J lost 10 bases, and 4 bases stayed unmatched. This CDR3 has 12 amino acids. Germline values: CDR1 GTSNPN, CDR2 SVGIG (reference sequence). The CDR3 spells CAWGQGAREQFF. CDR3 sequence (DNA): TGTGCCTGGGGACAGGGGGCGCGGGAGCAGTTCTTC.

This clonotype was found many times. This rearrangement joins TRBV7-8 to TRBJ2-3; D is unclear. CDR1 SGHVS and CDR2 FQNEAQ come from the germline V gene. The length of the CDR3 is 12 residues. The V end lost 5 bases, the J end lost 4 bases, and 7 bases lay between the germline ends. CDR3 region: CASSQSADTQYF. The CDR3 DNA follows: TGTGCCAGCAGCCAAAGCGCAGATACGCAGTATTTT.

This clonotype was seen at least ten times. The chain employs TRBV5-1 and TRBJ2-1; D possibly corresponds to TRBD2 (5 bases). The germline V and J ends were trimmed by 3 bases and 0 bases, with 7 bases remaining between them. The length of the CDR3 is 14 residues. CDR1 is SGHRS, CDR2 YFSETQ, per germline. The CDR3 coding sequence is TGCGCCAGCAGCTCGGGGAGCTCCTACAATGAGCAGTTCTTC. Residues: CASSSGSSYNEQFF.

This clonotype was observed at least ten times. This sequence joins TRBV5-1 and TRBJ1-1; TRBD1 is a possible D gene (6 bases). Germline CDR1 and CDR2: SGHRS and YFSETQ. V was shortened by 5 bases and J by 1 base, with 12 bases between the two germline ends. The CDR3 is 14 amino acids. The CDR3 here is CASRLRDTNTEAFF. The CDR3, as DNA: TGCGCCAGCAGACTGCGGGACACGAACACTGAAGCTTTCTTT.

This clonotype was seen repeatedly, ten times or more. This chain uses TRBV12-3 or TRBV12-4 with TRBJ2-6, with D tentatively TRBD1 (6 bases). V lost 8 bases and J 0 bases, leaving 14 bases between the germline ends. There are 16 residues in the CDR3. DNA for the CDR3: TGTGCCAGCGAGAGTAAAGGGGGCTCTGGGGCCAACGTCCTGACTTTC. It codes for CASESKGGSGANVLTF.

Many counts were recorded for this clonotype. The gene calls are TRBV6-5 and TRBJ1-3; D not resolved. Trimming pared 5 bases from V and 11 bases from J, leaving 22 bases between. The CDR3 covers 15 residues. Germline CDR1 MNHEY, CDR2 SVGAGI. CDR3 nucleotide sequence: TGTGCCAGCAGTCCCCATGGAGTGAGGCCGGACGCCATATATTTT. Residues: CASSPHGVRPDAIYF.

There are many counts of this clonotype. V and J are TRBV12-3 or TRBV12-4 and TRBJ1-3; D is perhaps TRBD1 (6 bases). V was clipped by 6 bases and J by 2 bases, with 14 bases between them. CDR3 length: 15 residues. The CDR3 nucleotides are TGTGCCAGCAGCTATGTGGGGGCGACTGGAAACACCATATATTTT. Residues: CASSYVGATGNTIYF.

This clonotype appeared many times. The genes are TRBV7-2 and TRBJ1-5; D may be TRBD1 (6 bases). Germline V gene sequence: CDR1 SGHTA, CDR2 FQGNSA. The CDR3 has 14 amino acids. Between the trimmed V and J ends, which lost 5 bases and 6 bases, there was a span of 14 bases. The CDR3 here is CASSPTGGPQPQHF. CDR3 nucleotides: TGTGCCAGCAGCCCAACGGGGGGGCCTCAGCCCCAGCATTTT.

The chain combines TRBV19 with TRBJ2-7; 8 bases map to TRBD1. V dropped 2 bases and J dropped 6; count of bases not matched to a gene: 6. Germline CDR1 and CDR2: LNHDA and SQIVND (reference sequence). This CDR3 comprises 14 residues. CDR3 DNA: TGTGCCAGTAGTATAAGGCAGGGGGCGGTCGAGCAGTACTTC. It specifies CASSIRQGAVEQYF.

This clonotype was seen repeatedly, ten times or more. CDR3 DNA sequence: TGTGCCAGCAGCCCATCGGGTATCTACAATGAGCAGTTCTTC. This translates into CASSPSGIYNEQFF. The rearrangement links TRBV14 to TRBJ2-1; D gene ambiguous. Germline assignment: CDR1 SGHDN and CDR2 FVKESK. The CDR3 runs 14 residues. V shed 4 bases and J shed 3 bases, with 10 bases lying between them.

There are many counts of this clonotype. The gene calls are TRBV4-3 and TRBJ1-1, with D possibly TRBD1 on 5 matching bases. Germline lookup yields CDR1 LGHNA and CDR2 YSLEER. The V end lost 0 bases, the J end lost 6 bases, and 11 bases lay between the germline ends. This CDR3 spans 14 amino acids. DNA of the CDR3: TGCGCCAGCAGCCAAGATAGCGGAGGGGCTGAAGCTTTCTTT. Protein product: CASSQDSGGAEAFF.

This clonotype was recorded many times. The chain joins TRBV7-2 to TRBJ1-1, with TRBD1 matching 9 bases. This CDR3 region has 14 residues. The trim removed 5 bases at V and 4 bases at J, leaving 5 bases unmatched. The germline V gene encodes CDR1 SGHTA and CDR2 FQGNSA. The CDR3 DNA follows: TGTGCCAGCAGCCCCATGGGACAGGGCACTGAAGCTTTCTTT. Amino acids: CASSPMGQGTEAFF.

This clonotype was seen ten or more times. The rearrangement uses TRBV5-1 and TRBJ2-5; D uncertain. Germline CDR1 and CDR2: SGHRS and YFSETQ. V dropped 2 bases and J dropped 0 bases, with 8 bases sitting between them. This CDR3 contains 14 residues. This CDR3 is CASSLLGYQETQYF. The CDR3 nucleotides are TGCGCCAGCAGCTTACTGGGGTACCAAGAGACCCAGTACTTC.

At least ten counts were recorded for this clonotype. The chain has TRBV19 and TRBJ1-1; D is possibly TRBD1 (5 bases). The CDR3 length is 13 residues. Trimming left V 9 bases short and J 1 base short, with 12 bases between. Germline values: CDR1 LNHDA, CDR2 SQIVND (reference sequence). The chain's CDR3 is CASSTQGNTEAFF. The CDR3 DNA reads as TGTGCCAGCAGCACGCAGGGGAACACTGAAGCTTTCTTT.

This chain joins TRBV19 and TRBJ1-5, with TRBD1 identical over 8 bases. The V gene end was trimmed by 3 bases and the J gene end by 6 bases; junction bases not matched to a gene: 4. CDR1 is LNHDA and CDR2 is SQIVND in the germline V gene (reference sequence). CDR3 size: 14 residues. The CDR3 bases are TGTGCCAGTAGTATTCCAGGGGGCTTTCAGCCCCAGCATTTT. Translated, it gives CASSIPGGFQPQHF. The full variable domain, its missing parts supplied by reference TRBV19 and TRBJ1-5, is DGGITQSPKYLFRKEGQNVTLSCEQNLNHDAMYWYRQDPGQGLRLIYYSQIVNDFQKGDIAEGYSVSREKKESFPLTVTSAQKNPTAFYLCASSIPGGFQPQHFGDGTRLSIL.

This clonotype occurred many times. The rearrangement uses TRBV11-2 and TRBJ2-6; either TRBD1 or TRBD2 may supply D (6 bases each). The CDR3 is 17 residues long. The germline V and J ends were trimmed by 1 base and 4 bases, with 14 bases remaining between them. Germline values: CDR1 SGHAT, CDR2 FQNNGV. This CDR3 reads CASSLVRGLLGANVLTF. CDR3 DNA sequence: TGTGCCAGCAGCTTAGTTCGGGGGCTGTTAGGGGCCAACGTCCTGACTTTC. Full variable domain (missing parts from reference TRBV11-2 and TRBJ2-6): EAGVAQSPRYKIIEKRQSVAFWCNPISGHATLYWYQQILGQGPKLLIQFQNNGVVDDSQLPKDRFSAERLKGVDSTLKIQPAKLEDSAVYLCASSLVRGLLGANVLTFGAGSRLTVL.

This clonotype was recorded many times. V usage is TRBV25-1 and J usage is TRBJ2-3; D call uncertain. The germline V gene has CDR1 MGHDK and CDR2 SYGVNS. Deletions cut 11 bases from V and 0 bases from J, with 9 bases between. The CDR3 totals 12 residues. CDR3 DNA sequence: TGTGCCGCGGCCACCAGCACAGATACGCAGTATTTT. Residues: CAAATSTDTQYF.

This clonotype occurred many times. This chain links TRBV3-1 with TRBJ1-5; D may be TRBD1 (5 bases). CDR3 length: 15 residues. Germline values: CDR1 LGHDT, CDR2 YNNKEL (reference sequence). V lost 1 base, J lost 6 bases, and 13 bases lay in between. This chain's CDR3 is CASSQGSGGLQPQHF. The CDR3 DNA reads TGTGCCAGCAGCCAAGGTTCGGGGGGACTTCAGCCCCAGCATTTT. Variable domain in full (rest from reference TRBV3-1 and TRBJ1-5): DTAVSQTPKYLVTQMGNDKSIKCEQNLGHDTMYWYKQDSKKFLKIMFSYNNKELIINETVPNRFSPKSPDKAHLNLHINSLELGDSAVYFCASSQGSGGLQPQHFGDGTRLSIL.

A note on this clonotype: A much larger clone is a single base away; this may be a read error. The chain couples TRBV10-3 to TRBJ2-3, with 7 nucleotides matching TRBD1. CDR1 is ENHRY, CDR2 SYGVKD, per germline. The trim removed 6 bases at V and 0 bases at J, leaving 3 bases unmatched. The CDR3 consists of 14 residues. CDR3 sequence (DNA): TGTGCCATCAGGGGGACAGATAGCACAGATACGCAGTATTTT. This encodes CAIRGTDSTDTQYF.

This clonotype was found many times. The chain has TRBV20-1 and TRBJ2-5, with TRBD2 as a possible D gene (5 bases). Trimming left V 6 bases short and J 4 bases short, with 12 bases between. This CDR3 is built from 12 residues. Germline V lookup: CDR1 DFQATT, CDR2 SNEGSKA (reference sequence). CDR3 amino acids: CSAGVTRETQYF. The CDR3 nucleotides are TGCAGTGCCGGGGTGACCAGAGAGACCCAGTACTTC.

CDR3 in DNA: TGTGCCACCAGCGTAGGCCGCGGACTCAGCTACGACCAGTACGTC. Encoded protein: CATSVGRGLSYDQYV. The chain links TRBV15 to TRBJ2-7, with a weak D call TRBD2 (5 bases). The CDR3 sequence is 15 residues long. The germline CDR1 and CDR2 sequences are LNHNV and YYDKDF (reference sequence).